This T cell receptor beta chain comes out of a study of blood T cell repertoires in COVID-19. Background on the study: COVID-19 samples, acute and convalescent, were from the United States, Italy and Spain.

As handled by the study authors: Estimated nucleated cell counts came from reference gene primer amplification. The protocol was immunoSEQ multiplex PCR, while the TCRdb copy is restricted to in-frame clones and leaves out a portion. The D gene and trimming were derived from the DNA, and the V and J assignments and clone size from that table. The sample has 200,000 to 250,000 clones, 83% seen once; the top ten hold more than 4.5%. Which cohort a participant joined came from the clinical history participants gave. Trimming removed 3 bases at V and 5 bases at J, with 8 bases between. The germline V gene has CDR1 LNHNV and CDR2 YYDKDF (reference sequence). This CDR3 comprises 13 residues.

The source material was PBMCs or T cells enriched from blood (not recorded which). The TCR was taken from a woman in her forties or fifties who had been exposed to COVID-19. The chain employs TRBV15 and TRBJ1-3; tentative D call: TRBD1 (6 bases). Written as DNA, the CDR3 is TGTGCCACCAGCAGGGACAGCAGAAACACCATATATTTT. Translated, it gives CATSRDSRNTIYF.